A single sample is the source of the 25 T cell receptor beta chains below, sequenced in a study. The sorted Tregs were CD4+CD25+CD127-/low cells. MiXCR was run by TCRdb on the 5' RACE reads, yielding one entry per CDR3 protein. The sample lists around 34,000 distinct CDR3 sequences, 25% to 30% occurring once. The sample taken for sequencing was tumor-infiltrating Tregs sorted from the breast tumor. The receptors were gathered from a female donor with breast cancer.

This clonotype came up many times. The chain employs TRBV20-1 and TRBJ2-1, with D perhaps TRBD1 (5 bases). Germline V gene lookup returns CDR1 DFQATT and CDR2 SNEGSKA (reference sequence). The CDR3 length is 16 residues. V lost 1 base and J lost 4, with 17 bases in between. The CDR3 loop reads CSARGKRTKNYNEQFF. CDR3 DNA: TGCAGTGCTAGAGGGAAAAGGACAAAAAATTACAATGAGCAGTTCTTC.

The sample holds a few counts of this clonotype. The chain has TRBV5-1 and TRBJ1-5, with D hard to call. Germline V gene lookup returns CDR1 SGHRS and CDR2 YFSETQ. The CDR3 sequence is 13 residues long. The V end lost 0 bases, the J end lost 6 bases, and 7 bases lay between the germline ends. The CDR3 loop reads CASSLDFSQPQHF. The CDR3 bases are TGCGCCAGCAGCTTGGATTTTAGTCAGCCCCAGCATTTT.

V usage is TRBV5-4 and J usage is TRBJ2-7; D remains ambiguous. CDR3 length equals 13 residues. Trimming pared 7 bases from V and 0 bases from J, leaving 11 bases between. Germline-derived CDR1 and CDR2 are SGHNT and YYREEE (reference sequence). The CDR3 DNA is TGTGCCAGCGGACGGGCCAGCTCCTACGAGCAGTACTTC. Protein sequence: CASGRASSYEQYF.

V and J are TRBV9 and TRBJ1-5; D gene ambiguous. This CDR3 region has 13 residues. Trimming stripped 2 bases from V and 6 bases from J, with 9 bases between. The germline V gene encodes CDR1 SGDLS and CDR2 YYNGEE. CDR3 coding DNA: TGTGCCAGCAGCGTTTCAATTGGTCAGCCCCAGCATTTT. This translates into CASSVSIGQPQHF. The variable domain in full, with the rest retrieved from reference TRBV9 and TRBJ1-5, is DSGVTQTPKHLITATGQRVTLRCSPRSGDLSVYWYQQSLDQGLQFLIQYYNGEERAKGNILERFSAQQFPDLHSELNLSSLELGDSALYFCASSVSIGQPQHFGDGTRLSIL.

This clonotype was seen repeatedly, ten times or more. This chain links TRBV12-3 or TRBV12-4 with TRBJ2-1; TRBD2 matches 7 bases. The ends lost 2 bases at V and 7 bases at J; junction bases unmatched: 8. The length of the CDR3 is 15 residues. CDR3 residues: CASSLIAGVVNEQFF. DNA for the CDR3: TGTGCCAGCAGTTTAATTGCGGGAGTGGTTAATGAGCAGTTCTTC.

This clonotype was seen ten or more times. This sequence joins TRBV29-1 and TRBJ1-1; 11 bases agree with TRBD1. CDR3 length: 14 amino acids. Germline V gene sequence: CDR1 SQVTM, CDR2 ANQGSEA. The ends lost 1 base at V and 5 bases at J; junction bases unmatched: 3. Here the CDR3 reads CSVEVGTGGTEAFF. The CDR3 DNA is TGCAGCGTTGAAGTTGGGACAGGGGGGACTGAAGCTTTCTTT.

This clonotype showed up many times. CDR3: CASRDYANEQFF. CDR3 bases: TGTGCCAGCAGAGACTACGCCAATGAGCAGTTCTTC. The rearrangement uses TRBV2 and TRBJ2-1; tentatively, D is TRBD2 (5 bases). V lost 6 bases, J lost 6 bases, and 9 bases lay in between. Germline lookup yields CDR1 SNHLY and CDR2 FYNNEI. CDR3 length: 12 residues.

This clonotype is classed as medium-sized. J is TRBJ2-1 and V is TRBV5-1, with a tentative D call TRBD2 (5 bases). In germline, CDR1 is SGHRS, CDR2 YFSETQ. The CDR3 has 15 residues. V shed 0 bases and J shed 6 bases, with 13 bases lying between them. CDR3 amino acids: CASSLGSLAFNEQFF. The CDR3 bases are TGCGCCAGCAGCTTGGGTTCTCTAGCCTTCAATGAGCAGTTCTTC.

This clonotype was found a few times. Here the CDR3 omits its conserved ending phenylalanine or tryptophan, so a read error is the likely source. The rearrangement uses TRBV7-3 and TRBJ2-1; D is unresolved. Germline CDR1 SGHTA, CDR2 FQGTGA. The CDR3 sequence is 14 residues long. Trimming stripped 6 bases from V and 6 bases from J, with 15 bases between. The CDR3: CASSQRTSFNEQFL. CDR3 DNA sequence: TGTGCCAGCAGTCAGCGAACTTCGTTCAATGAGCAGTTCCTC.

This clonotype has just a few counts. The DNA of the CDR3 is TGTGCCAGCAGCAAACAGGGACCAGATACGCAGTATTTT. Translation gives CASSKQGPDTQYF. This sequence joins TRBV11-3 and TRBJ2-3, with D possibly TRBD1 on 6 matching bases. This CDR3 spans 13 amino acids. Trimming left V 5 bases short and J 4 bases short, with 10 bases between. Germline CDR1 is SGHNT and CDR2 is YENEEA. The complete variable domain, with remaining parts taken from reference TRBV11-3 and TRBJ2-3, reads EAGVVQSPRYKIIEKKQPVAFWCNPISGHNTLYWYLQNLGQGPELLIRYENEEAVDDSQLPKDRFSAERLKGVDSTLKIQPAELGDSAVYLCASSKQGPDTQYFGPGTRLTVL.

This clonotype was counted only a few times. V usage is TRBV20-1 and J usage is TRBJ2-3; 7 positions agree with TRBD2. J was trimmed by 1 base and V by 5 bases; bases with no gene match: 6. CDR1 is DFQATT, CDR2 SNEGSKA, per germline (reference sequence). The CDR3 spans 14 residues. CDR3: CSAYPSGRTDTQYF. CDR3 DNA: TGCAGTGCTTACCCTAGCGGACGCACAGATACGCAGTATTTT.

This clonotype was seen only a few times. The chain couples TRBV20-1 to TRBJ2-1, with 11 bases fitting TRBD2. J lost 4 bases, V lost 6 bases, and 5 bases had no gene match. The CDR3 loop spans 14 amino acids. Germline CDR1 is DFQATT and CDR2 is SNEGSKA (reference sequence). CDR3 in amino acids: CSASGTSGYNEQFF. The DNA for the CDR3 is TGCAGTGCGAGCGGGACTAGCGGTTACAATGAGCAGTTCTTC.

This rearrangement joins TRBV18 to TRBJ2-1; D possibly corresponds to TRBD1 (6 bases). Germline assignment: CDR1 KGHSH and CDR2 LQKENI. The V end was cut by 4 bases, the J end by 0 bases, with 10 bases between. The length of the CDR3 is 15 residues. The CDR3 DNA follows: TGTGCCAGCTCACGACGACAGGACTCCTACAATGAGCAGTTCTTC. Its protein product is CASSRRQDSYNEQFF.

This clonotype was counted many times. This chain uses TRBV10-3 with TRBJ2-1; D is unclear. Germline V gives CDR1 ENHRY, CDR2 SYGVKD. V was shortened by 4 bases and J by 3 bases, with 10 bases between the two germline ends. The CDR3 covers 14 residues. The CDR3 region is CAISVKGDYNEQFF. Written as DNA, the CDR3 is TGTGCCATCAGTGTAAAGGGCGACTACAATGAGCAGTTCTTC.

In the case of this clonotype: This clone may be a read error of a much larger clone one base away. V is TRBV7-6 and J is TRBJ1-3; 7 bases agree with TRBD1. Per germline, CDR1 SGHVS and CDR2 FNYEAQ. The CDR3 consists of 15 residues. The CDR3 DNA reads TGTGCCAGCAGCATAGCGAGGGGGCAAGGAAACACCATATATTTT. It codes for CASSIARGQGNTIYF.

This clonotype has at least ten counts. The rearrangement joins TRBV6-5 to TRBJ1-5; a weak D match, TRBD1 (5 bases). Germline V CDR1 and CDR2: MNHEY, SVGAGI. This CDR3 has 14 amino acids. Trimming removed 6 bases from V and 2 bases from J, with 11 bases in between. The chain's CDR3 is CASRPSRGNQPQHF. CDR3 nucleotides: TGTGCCAGCAGACCTAGCAGGGGCAATCAGCCCCAGCATTTT.

The rearrangement joins TRBV19 to TRBJ1-5; D remains ambiguous. Deletions cut 1 base from V and 1 base from J, with 8 bases between. This CDR3 region has 15 residues. CDR1 and CDR2 from the germline V gene are LNHDA and SQIVND (reference sequence). The chain's CDR3 is CASSIVGLSNQPQHF. CDR3 bases: TGTGCCAGTAGTATAGTTGGCCTCAGCAATCAGCCCCAGCATTTT.

This clonotype was seen a few times. The gene calls are TRBV7-2 and TRBJ2-1; D possibly corresponds to TRBD1 (6 bases). V lost 3 bases and J lost 9, with 12 bases in between. Germline lookup yields CDR1 SGHTA and CDR2 FQGNSA. The CDR3 is made up of 13 amino acids. As DNA, the CDR3 is TGTGCCAGCAGCTTTCAACAGGGTTTTGAGCAGTTCTTC. Residues: CASSFQQGFEQFF.

This clonotype was found a few times. The V and J genes are TRBV21-1 and TRBJ1-5; the D call in the table, TRBD1, was not verified against the DNA. TRBV21-1 is termed a pseudogene. The length of the CDR3 is 17 residues. CDR3 DNA sequence: TGTGCCAGCAGCCCCAGAGGGAGCCAGGGGAGCAATCAGCCCCAGCATTTT. It is translated as CASSPRGSQGSNQPQHF.

The chain couples TRBV5-1 to TRBJ1-1; 7 bases align to TRBD1. This CDR3 contains 15 residues. Germline CDR1 and CDR2: SGHRS and YFSETQ. V lost 0 bases and J lost 5; bases outside the gene matches: 7. DNA of the CDR3: TGCGCCAGCAGCTTGGGAGGGGGCGGGGATACTGAAGCTTTCTTT. Translating gives CASSLGGGGDTEAFF.

This clonotype was counted a few times. The rearrangement joins TRBV18 to TRBJ1-5; possibly TRBD1 for D (6 bases). Germline V gene data show CDR1 as KGHSH and CDR2 as LQKENI. CDR3 length: 16 residues. V gave up 4 bases and J gave up 0 bases, with 13 bases separating them. CDR3 nucleotide sequence: TGTGCCAGCTCACACGCCAGGGGTACTAGCAATCAGCCCCAGCATTTT. It specifies CASSHARGTSNQPQHF.

CDR3 nucleotide sequence: TGCAGTGCTCGGGGGGGGAACACTGAAGCTTTCTTT. Encoded protein: CSARGGNTEAFF. This chain links TRBV20-1 with TRBJ1-1; TRBD1 might be the D (5 bases). This CDR3 contains 12 residues. CDR1 is DFQATT and CDR2 is SNEGSKA in the germline V gene (reference sequence). V lost 5 bases and J lost 1, with 8 bases in between.

This clonotype rates as medium-sized. V gene TRBV9 combines with J gene TRBJ1-1, with D tentatively TRBD1 (6 bases). Per germline, CDR1 SGDLS and CDR2 YYNGEE. The V end was cut by 0 bases, the J end by 5 bases, with 11 bases between. The CDR3 sequence is 14 residues long. The CDR3 DNA follows: TGTGCCAGCAGCGTAGGTGGGGGCGGAACTGAAGCTTTCTTT. Its translation is CASSVGGGGTEAFF.

This clonotype was counted many times. This chain links TRBV6-1 with TRBJ2-1; possible D gene TRBD1, 6 bases. The ends were cut back, 4 bases at V and 5 bases at J, with 9 bases in the middle. This CDR3 region has 13 residues. Per the germline V gene, CDR1 is MNHNS and CDR2 is SASEGT. The DNA for the CDR3 is TGTGCCAGCAGTGTCCGGGACAACAATGAGCAGTTCTTC. Translating it yields CASSVRDNNEQFF.

This clonotype was observed a handful of times. A much larger clonotype is one base distant, so this may be a read error. V and J are TRBV12-5 and TRBJ2-3; TRBD1 aligns across 7 bases. The CDR3 has 15 amino acids. J was trimmed by 7 bases and V by 5 bases; bases with no gene match: 12. Germline V gives CDR1 LGHNT, CDR2 FRNRAP. The CDR3 bases are TGTGCTAGTGGTCCCTCGGACAGGTATCAACATACGCAGTATTTT. Amino acids: CASGPSDRYQHTQYF.